This TCR beta chain stems from a study of cytomegalovirus exposure and HLA in healthy donors. Study results and caveats: Highly shared sequence variants in one cluster were likely a sequencing artifact. In a later analysis, the majority of CMV-associated beta chains seemingly showed HLA restriction. Several of the most significant clusters were apparently associated with common viral pathogens in a later analysis.

Germline values: CDR1 SGHRS, CDR2 YFSETQ. The CDR3 spans 13 residues. Trimming took 4 bases from V and 4 from J, leaving 9 bases between them. Primers for the PCR totalled 60 Vbeta and 13 Jbeta. TCRdb's copy holds only in-frame clones and misses some; the assay was immunoSEQ multiplex PCR. In the table there are approximately 190,000 clones, 73% of which are singletons. This clone appeared once. The antigen remains unidentified. The sequenced material came from PBMCs. This clonotype was sampled from a woman aged 30 to 39 in good health and CMV-seronegative. The rearrangement uses TRBV5-1 and TRBJ2-1; maybe TRBD2 (5 bases). The CDR3 DNA follows: TGCGCCAGCAGCCCTACTAGATACAATGAGCAGTTCTTC. Translation: CASSPTRYNEQFF.